Below, 18 T cell receptor beta chains from the same sample are listed, as sequenced in a study of T-cell memory formation after mild COVID-19. TCRdb re-called the 5' RACE reads through MiXCR, storing one row per CDR3 protein. The top ten clones hold approximately 2.8% of a sample with approximately 210,000 distinct CDR3 sequences, 10% to 13% of them seen once. The sequencing input was PBMCs or a T cell subset sorted from them (not recorded which). These receptors all come from a man aged 18 to 30 who had mild COVID-19 (a few samples of this study predate the infection). Cell type and time point are not known.

The chain couples TRBV7-2 to TRBJ2-5; TRBD2 matches 12 bases. The CDR3 consists of 15 residues. Germline V CDR1 and CDR2: SGHTA, FQGNSA. Losses at the gene ends were 4 bases for V and 5 bases for J; bases not matched to a gene: 5. The CDR3 bases are TGTGCCAGCAGCTGGAGGACTAGCGGGGCGGAGACCCAGTACTTC. Translating gives CASSWRTSGAETQYF.

This clonotype was picked up a small number of times. This chain links TRBV6-5 with TRBJ1-1, with D possibly matching TRBD1 (6 bases). V gave up 5 bases and J gave up 6 bases, with 16 bases separating them. CDR3 length equals 14 residues. Germline CDR1 MNHEY, CDR2 SVGAGI. As DNA, the CDR3 is TGTGCCAGCAGTAACCGGGGGCTAGGCGCTGAAGCTTTCTTT. This sequence encodes CASSNRGLGAEAFF.

This clonotype was picked up many times. The chain recombines TRBV7-9 with TRBJ2-2, with a weak D call TRBD1 (6 bases). Between the trimmed V and J ends, which lost 3 bases and 6 bases, there was a span of 11 bases. The CDR3 length is 14 residues. The germline CDR1 and CDR2 sequences are SEHNR and FQNEAQ (reference sequence). CDR3 region: CASSLRGSSGELFF. As DNA, the CDR3 is TGTGCCAGCAGCTTGAGGGGGTCGTCCGGGGAGCTGTTTTTT.

This rearrangement joins TRBV10-3 to TRBJ2-2; the match to TRBD1 covers 10 bases. The CDR3 loop spans 16 amino acids. Germline V gives CDR1 ENHRY, CDR2 SYGVKD. The V and J ends lost 6 bases and 7 bases, in that order; junction bases with no gene match: 11. The CDR3: CAIRFSGQGGSGELFF. DNA of the CDR3: TGTGCCATCAGGTTCTCAGGACAGGGGGGCAGCGGGGAGCTGTTTTTT.

The rearrangement links TRBV6-5 to TRBJ1-2; the D is unclear. The germline V and J ends were trimmed by 0 bases and 1 base, with 9 bases remaining between them. The CDR3 spans 15 residues. Germline values: CDR1 MNHEY, CDR2 SVGAGI. The CDR3 DNA follows: TGTGCCAGCAGTTACTCGAGTATGGATAACTATGGCTACACCTTC. This gives the protein CASSYSSMDNYGYTF.

The chain's CDR3 is CSVAHRGLTNEKLFF. In DNA, the CDR3 is TGCAGCGTTGCCCACAGGGGCCTGACTAATGAAAAACTGTTTTTT. The rearrangement uses TRBV29-1 and TRBJ1-4; 7 bases are a match to TRBD1. The CDR3 runs 15 residues. Looked up from germline, CDR1 is SQVTM and CDR2 is ANQGSEA. The junction had 7 bases not matched to a gene; V was cut back by 4 bases and J by 2 bases.

This chain joins TRBV7-9 and TRBJ2-2; D call uncertain. V was cut by 3 bases and J by 3 bases, with 14 bases left in between. There are 16 residues in the CDR3. CDR1 is SEHNR, CDR2 FQNEAQ, per germline (reference sequence). The CDR3 nucleotides read TGTGCCAGCAGCTTCCAAAGCGTCGGTTACACCGGGGAGCTGTTTTTT. Translating gives CASSFQSVGYTGELFF.

This clonotype was observed a handful of times. This chain joins TRBV15 and TRBJ2-7, with TRBD1 identical over 8 bases. Germline V gene sequence: CDR1 LNHNV, CDR2 YYDKDF (reference sequence). This CDR3 spans 14 amino acids. Unmatched junction bases numbered 4, after V lost 0 bases and J lost 6 bases. Here the CDR3 reads CATSRDLGTGEQYF. The CDR3 nucleotides read TGTGCCACCAGCAGAGATTTAGGGACAGGCGAGCAGTACTTC.

There are a few counts of this clonotype. J is TRBJ2-7 and V is TRBV28; either TRBD1 or TRBD2 may supply D (5 bases each). V shed 6 bases and J shed 3 bases, with 18 bases lying between them. Germline loops: CDR1 MDHEN, CDR2 SYDVKM. This CDR3 region has 15 residues. As DNA, the CDR3 is TGTGCCAGCAGCCCTCACCGGGACGGAGACTACGAGCAGTACTTC. Amino acid sequence: CASSPHRDGDYEQYF.

This clonotype showed up many times. V and J are TRBV6-2 or TRBV6-3 and TRBJ2-1; D is unclear. Per germline, CDR1 MNHEY and CDR2 SVGEGT. Trimming shortened V by 5 bases and J by 8 bases, and 13 bases separated the two germline ends. CDR3 size: 13 residues. The CDR3 loop reads CASSRVGEYEQFF. Written as DNA, the CDR3 is TGTGCCAGCAGTCGGGTGGGCGAGTATGAGCAGTTCTTC.

A few counts support this clonotype. V usage is TRBV7-9 and J usage is TRBJ2-1, with D possibly TRBD1 on 6 matching bases. The length of the CDR3 is 14 residues. Germline CDR1 SEHNR, CDR2 FQNEAQ (reference sequence). The V gene lost 10 bases and the J gene lost 4 bases, with 17 bases spanning the gap. The CDR3, as DNA: TGTGCCATCAACCAGGGGAATCTATACAATGAGCAGTTCTTC. It specifies CAINQGNLYNEQFF.

A few counts support this clonotype. The chain uses TRBV6-5 and TRBJ2-7; TRBD2 aligns across 10 bases. Trimming at V came to 6 bases and at J to 3 bases, leaving 8 bases not matched to a gene. The CDR3 runs to 15 residues. Germline CDR1 reads MNHEY; CDR2 reads SVGAGI. CDR3 in amino acids: CASRPTSGADYEQYV. The CDR3 DNA reads as TGTGCCAGCAGACCCACTAGCGGGGCGGACTACGAGCAGTACGTC.

This chain joins TRBV9 and TRBJ2-5, with TRBD1 as a possible D gene (6 bases). The CDR3 runs 14 residues. Germline-derived CDR1 and CDR2 are SGDLS and YYNGEE. Trimming took off 4 bases at V and 3 bases at J, with 13 bases between the two ends. This chain's CDR3 is CASSPGHPKETQYF. The DNA of the CDR3 is TGTGCCAGCAGCCCGGGACACCCAAAAGAGACCCAGTACTTC.

This clonotype showed up just a few times. This chain links TRBV9 with TRBJ2-2; a weak D match, TRBD2 (7 bases). The CDR3 has 15 residues. The V and J ends lost 2 bases and 6 bases respectively, with 14 bases between them. Looked up from germline, CDR1 is SGDLS and CDR2 is YYNGEE. CDR3 coding DNA: TGTGCCAGCAGCGTTCGGGGGGCTCTTCCCGGGGAGCTGTTTTTT. Translating it yields CASSVRGALPGELFF.

This clonotype was picked up a small number of times. CDR3 sequence: CSASRGSYEQYF. DNA of the CDR3: TGCAGTGCTAGCAGGGGCTCCTACGAGCAGTACTTC. The rearrangement uses TRBV20-1 and TRBJ2-7; D is possibly TRBD1 (6 bases). This CDR3 is 12 amino acids long. The germline V gene has CDR1 DFQATT and CDR2 SNEGSKA (reference sequence). Between the trimmed V and J ends, which lost 3 bases and 0 bases, there was a span of 6 bases.

This sequence joins TRBV6-6 and TRBJ1-1, with 7 bases that match TRBD1. This CDR3 has 14 amino acids. V trimming: 6 bases; J trimming: 3 bases; junction bases outside the gene matches: 7. Germline CDR1 is MNHNY and CDR2 is SVGAGI (reference sequence). The CDR3: CASRSPGQHTEAFF. The DNA of the CDR3 is TGTGCCAGCAGGAGTCCGGGACAGCACACTGAAGCTTTCTTT.

This clonotype was observed a few times. V gene TRBV9 combines with J gene TRBJ2-6; D remains ambiguous. V gave up 3 bases and J gave up 5 bases, with 15 bases separating them. CDR1 and CDR2 (germline): SGDLS, YYNGEE. The CDR3 is 16 residues long. CDR3 amino acids: CASSDRGSRWANVLTF. CDR3 bases: TGTGCCAGCAGCGACAGAGGCTCCCGCTGGGCCAACGTCCTGACTTTC.

The chain uses TRBV3-1 and TRBJ1-2; D call uncertain. V lost 2 bases and J 8 bases, leaving 6 bases between the germline ends. The CDR3 consists of 11 residues. Germline V gene data show CDR1 as LGHDT and CDR2 as YNNKEL (reference sequence). This CDR3 reads CASSQIGGYTF. Here the CDR3 DNA reads TGTGCCAGCAGCCAAATTGGGGGCTACACCTTC.